A single sample is the source of the 13 T cell receptor beta chains below, sequenced in a study of blood T cell repertoires in COVID-19. The table came from immunoSEQ multiplex PCR; TCRdb's copy has only in-frame clones and leaves some out. The repertoire consists of about 120,000 clones, with roughly 88% occurring once and the leading ten covering roughly 8.1%. The sample was peripheral blood. These TCRs come from a woman in her 70s who had recovered from COVID-19.

V usage is TRBV4-1 and J usage is TRBJ1-3; D is ambiguous. V lost 1 base and J 3 bases, leaving 10 bases between the germline ends. CDR1 is MGHRA, CDR2 YSYEKL, per germline. The CDR3 length is 15 residues. Here the CDR3 reads CASSQGATGGNTIYF. CDR3 DNA sequence: TGCGCCAGCAGCCAAGGCGCAACCGGTGGAAACACCATATATTTT.

The chain has TRBV5-6 and TRBJ2-5; 8 bases match TRBD2. Unmatched junction bases numbered 12, after V lost 4 bases and J lost 10 bases. This CDR3 is 14 amino acids long. CDR1 is SGHDT, CDR2 YYEEEE, per germline. CDR3 nucleotides: TGTGCCAGCAGCGGAACGGGACTAGTAAGAATCCAGTACTTC. Amino acid sequence: CASSGTGLVRIQYF.

The rearrangement joins TRBV5-1 to TRBJ2-5; the match to TRBD1 covers 9 bases. CDR3 length equals 17 residues. Trimming at V came to 4 bases and at J to 9 bases, leaving 19 bases not matched to a gene. Germline V gene data show CDR1 as SGHRS and CDR2 as YFSETQ. CDR3 sequence reads: CASSPGQTGGAKRSQYF. CDR3 coding DNA: TGCGCCAGCAGCCCCGGGCAGACAGGGGGTGCGAAGAGATCCCAGTACTTC. Full variable domain (rest looked up from reference TRBV5-1 and TRBJ2-5): KAGVTQTPRYLIKTRGQQVTLSCSPISGHRSVSWYQQTPGQGLQFLFEYFSETQRNKGNFPGRFSGRQFSNSRSEMNVSTLELGDSALYLCASSPGQTGGAKRSQYFGPGTRLLVL.

The V call is TRBV9, the J call TRBJ2-2; D perhaps matches TRBD2 (6 bases). CDR3 length equals 16 residues. Germline values: CDR1 SGDLS, CDR2 YYNGEE. Trimming took off 4 bases at V and 1 base at J, with 14 bases between the two ends. In nucleotides, the CDR3 is TGTGCCAGCAGCCCCCGACTAGTTTTGAACACCGGGGAGCTGTTTTTT. The encoded protein is CASSPRLVLNTGELFF.

V is TRBV28 and J is TRBJ2-3, with TRBD2 matching over 8 bases. The CDR3 has 15 amino acids. Trimming took 7 bases from V and 3 from J; bases not matched to a gene: 9. CDR1 is MDHEN, CDR2 SYDVKM, per germline. The CDR3 protein is CASKSGSRGTDTQYF. In DNA form, the CDR3 reads TGTGCCAGCAAGAGCGGGAGCAGAGGAACAGATACGCAGTATTTT. Full variable domain (outside the CDR3, taken from reference TRBV28 and TRBJ2-3): DVKVTQSSRYLVKRTGEKVFLECVQDMDHENMFWYRQDPGLGLRLIYFSYDVKMKEKGDIPEGYSVSREKKERFSLILESASTNQTSMYLCASKSGSRGTDTQYFGPGTRLTVL.

The chain uses TRBV7-2 and TRBJ2-3; D might be TRBD2 (5 bases). The CDR3 consists of 15 residues. The germline V and J ends were trimmed by 5 bases and 0 bases, with 12 bases remaining between them. CDR1 is SGHTA and CDR2 is FQGNSA in the germline V gene. CDR3 DNA sequence: TGTGCCAGCAGCCCCTCGCGGGCTAGCACAGATACGCAGTATTTT. It specifies CASSPSRASTDTQYF.

The chain recombines TRBV2 with TRBJ1-1, with 7 positions matching TRBD1. The ends lost 5 bases at V and 1 base at J; junction bases unmatched: 16. The CDR3 is 18 amino acids. Germline-derived CDR1 and CDR2 are SNHLY and FYNNEI. CDR3 protein: CASSQVFPDRDQNTEAFF. As DNA, the CDR3 is TGTGCCAGCAGTCAAGTCTTCCCTGACAGGGATCAGAACACTGAAGCTTTCTTT.

The chain combines TRBV4-1 with TRBJ2-7; D is ambiguous. Germline assignment: CDR1 MGHRA and CDR2 YSYEKL. V was pared by 0 bases and J by 3 bases, with 9 bases between. The CDR3 contains 14 residues. The CDR3 nucleotides read TGCGCCAGCAGCCAAGAAATGGCCCTCTACGAGCAGTACTTC. As protein: CASSQEMALYEQYF.

The chain couples TRBV7-9 to TRBJ1-6; 9 positions agree with TRBD1. From germline, CDR1 is SEHNR and CDR2 FQNEAQ (reference sequence). This CDR3 has 14 amino acids. V shed 3 bases, J shed 10 bases, and the junction held 4 bases outside the gene matches. CDR3 sequence reads: CASSLGQGGSPLHF. DNA of the CDR3: TGTGCCAGCAGCTTGGGACAGGGTGGATCACCCCTCCACTTT. The full variable domain, rest sourced from reference TRBV7-9 and TRBJ1-6, is DTGVSQNPRHKITKRGQNVTFRCDPISEHNRLYWYRQTLGQGPEFLTYFQNEAQLEKSRLLSDRFSAERPKGSFSTLEIQRTEQGDSAMYLCASSLGQGGSPLHFGNGTRLTVT.

The J gene is TRBJ2-1, the V gene TRBV11-2; 15 nucleotides line up with TRBD2. Unmatched junction bases numbered 4, after V lost 1 base and J lost 6 bases. CDR1 and CDR2 (germline): SGHAT, FQNNGV. CDR3 length equals 17 residues. The CDR3 protein is CASSLVRTSGRANEQFF. CDR3 nucleotides: TGTGCCAGCAGCTTAGTACGGACTAGCGGGAGGGCCAATGAGCAGTTCTTC.

The chain combines TRBV19 with TRBJ1-6, with TRBD1 matching over 7 bases. This CDR3 has 19 amino acids. J gave up 14 bases and V 2 bases, and 24 bases lay outside the gene matches. Germline V gene lookup returns CDR1 LNHDA and CDR2 SQIVND (reference sequence). In DNA, the CDR3 is TGTGCCAGTAGTATATGGCCCCTCCCGGACAGGCGCCTAGAGTTTTCCCTCCACTTT. This translates into CASSIWPLPDRRLEFSLHF.

This chain joins TRBV5-5 and TRBJ1-5; D is ambiguous. V dropped 4 bases and J dropped 4 bases, with 12 bases sitting between them. Germline V gene data show CDR1 as SGHKS and CDR2 as YYEKEE (reference sequence). The CDR3 consists of 14 residues. CDR3 sequence (DNA): TGTGCCAGCAGCCCCACGGGGTGGAATCAGCCCCAGCATTTT. Its protein is CASSPTGWNQPQHF.

This rearrangement joins TRBV10-2 to TRBJ2-1; D perhaps matches TRBD2 (6 bases). CDR1 is WSHSY and CDR2 is SAAADI in the germline V gene. This CDR3 spans 16 amino acids. Trimming left V 6 bases short and J 1 base short, with 16 bases between. CDR3 in amino acids: CASRDPGTWSYNEQFF. In nucleotides, the CDR3 is TGCGCCAGCAGAGACCCCGGGACTTGGTCCTACAATGAGCAGTTCTTC.